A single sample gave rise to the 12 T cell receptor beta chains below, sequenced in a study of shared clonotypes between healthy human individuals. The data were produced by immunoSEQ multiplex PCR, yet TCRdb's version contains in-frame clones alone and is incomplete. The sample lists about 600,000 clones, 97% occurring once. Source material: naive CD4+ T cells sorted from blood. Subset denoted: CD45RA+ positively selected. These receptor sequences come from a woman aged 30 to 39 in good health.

Written as DNA, the CDR3 is TGTGCCAGCAGCCTTAAAAACAGGGGGTGGGACACTGAAGCTTTCTTT. Residues: CASSLKNRGWDTEAFF. The V and J genes are TRBV5-4 and TRBJ1-1, with 8 bases that match TRBD1. Germline loops: CDR1 SGHNT, CDR2 YYREEE (reference sequence). Trimming cost V 4 bases and J 3 bases; bases outside gene matches: 11. The CDR3 runs 16 residues. The variable domain in full, completed from reference TRBV5-4 and TRBJ1-1, reads ETGVTQSPTHLIKTRGQQVTLRCSSQSGHNTVSWYQQALGQGPQFIFQYYREEENGRGNFPPRFSGLQFPNYSSELNVNALELDDSALYLCASSLKNRGWDTEAFFGQGTRLTVV.

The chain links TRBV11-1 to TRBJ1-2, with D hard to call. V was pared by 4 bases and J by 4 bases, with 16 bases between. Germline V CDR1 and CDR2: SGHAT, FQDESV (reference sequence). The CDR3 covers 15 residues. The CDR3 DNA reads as TGTGCCAGCAGCTCAGGAGCCGGGCGGGGCTATGGCTACACCTTC. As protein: CASSSGAGRGYGYTF.

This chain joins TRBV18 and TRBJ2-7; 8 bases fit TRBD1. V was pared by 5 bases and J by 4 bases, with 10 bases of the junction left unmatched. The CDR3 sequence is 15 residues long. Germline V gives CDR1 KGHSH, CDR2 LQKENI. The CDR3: CASSSARTGPYEQYF. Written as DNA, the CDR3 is TGTGCCAGCTCATCTGCCCGGACAGGGCCTTACGAGCAGTACTTC. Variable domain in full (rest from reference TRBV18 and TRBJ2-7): NAGVMQNPRHLVRRRGQEARLRCSPMKGHSHVYWYRQLPEEGLKFMVYLQKENIIDESGMPKERFSAEFPKEGPSILRIQQVVRGDSAAYFCASSSARTGPYEQYFGPGTRLTVT.

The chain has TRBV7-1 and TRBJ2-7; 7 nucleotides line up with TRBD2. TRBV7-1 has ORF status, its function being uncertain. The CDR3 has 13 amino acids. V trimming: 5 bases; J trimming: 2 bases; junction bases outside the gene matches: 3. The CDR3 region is CASSGLGTYEQYF. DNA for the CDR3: TGTGCCAGCAGCGGACTAGGAACCTACGAGCAGTACTTC.

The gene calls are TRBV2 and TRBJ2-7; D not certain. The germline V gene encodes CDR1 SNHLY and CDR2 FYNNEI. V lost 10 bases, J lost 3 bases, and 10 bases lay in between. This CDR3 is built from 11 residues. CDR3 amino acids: CAISLSYEQYF. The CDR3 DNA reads TGTGCCATATCACTAAGCTACGAGCAGTACTTC.

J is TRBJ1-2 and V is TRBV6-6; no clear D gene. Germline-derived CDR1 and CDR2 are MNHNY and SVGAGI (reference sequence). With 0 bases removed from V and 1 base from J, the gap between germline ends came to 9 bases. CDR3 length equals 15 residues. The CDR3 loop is CASSYSSGINYGYTF. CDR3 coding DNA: TGTGCCAGCAGTTACTCGTCTGGTATTAACTATGGCTACACCTTC.

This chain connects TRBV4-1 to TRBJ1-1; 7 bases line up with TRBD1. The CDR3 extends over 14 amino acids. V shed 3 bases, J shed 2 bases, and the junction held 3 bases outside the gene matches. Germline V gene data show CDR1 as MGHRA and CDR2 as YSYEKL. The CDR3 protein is CASSQTGYNTEAFF. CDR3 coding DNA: TGCGCCAGCAGCCAGACAGGGTACAACACTGAAGCTTTCTTT.

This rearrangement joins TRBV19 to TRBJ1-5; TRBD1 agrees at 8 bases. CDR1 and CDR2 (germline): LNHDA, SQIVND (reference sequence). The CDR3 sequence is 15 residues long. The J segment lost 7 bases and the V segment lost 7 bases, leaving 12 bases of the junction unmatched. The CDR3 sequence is CASTDSGQGGQPQHF. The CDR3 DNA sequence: TGTGCCAGTACCGACTCCGGACAGGGAGGGCAGCCCCAGCATTTT.

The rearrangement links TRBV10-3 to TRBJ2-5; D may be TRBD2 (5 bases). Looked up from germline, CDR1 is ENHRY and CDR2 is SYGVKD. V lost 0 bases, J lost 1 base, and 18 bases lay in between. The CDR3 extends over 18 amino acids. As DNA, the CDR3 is TGTGCCATCAGTGAGTCGACTCCAGCGGCAGAAACCCAAGAGACCCAGTACTTC. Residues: CAISESTPAAETQETQYF.

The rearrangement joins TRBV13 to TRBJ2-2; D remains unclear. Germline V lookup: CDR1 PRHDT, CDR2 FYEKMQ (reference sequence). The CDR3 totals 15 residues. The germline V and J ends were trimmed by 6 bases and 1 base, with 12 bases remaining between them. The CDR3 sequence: CASSDEVLNTGELFF. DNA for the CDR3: TGTGCCAGCAGTGATGAAGTGCTGAACACCGGGGAGCTGTTTTTT. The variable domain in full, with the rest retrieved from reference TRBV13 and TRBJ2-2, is AAGVIQSPRHLIKEKRETATLKCYPIPRHDTVYWYQQGPGQDPQFLISFYEKMQSDKGSIPDRFSAQQFSDYHSELNMSSLELGDSALYFCASSDEVLNTGELFFGEGSRLTVL.

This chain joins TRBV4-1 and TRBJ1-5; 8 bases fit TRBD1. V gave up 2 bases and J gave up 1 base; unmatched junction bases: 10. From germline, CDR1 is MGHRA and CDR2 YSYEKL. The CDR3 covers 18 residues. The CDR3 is CASSQPFLGTGSNQPQHF. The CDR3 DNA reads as TGCGCCAGCAGCCAACCCTTTTTAGGGACAGGCAGCAATCAGCCCCAGCATTTT.

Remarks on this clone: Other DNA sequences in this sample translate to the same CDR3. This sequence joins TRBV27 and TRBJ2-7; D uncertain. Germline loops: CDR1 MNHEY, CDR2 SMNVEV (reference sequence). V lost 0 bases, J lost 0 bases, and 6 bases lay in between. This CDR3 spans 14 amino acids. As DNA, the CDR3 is TGTGCCAGCAGTTTATCAGGCCTCTCCTACGAGCAGTACTTC. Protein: CASSLSGLSYEQYF.